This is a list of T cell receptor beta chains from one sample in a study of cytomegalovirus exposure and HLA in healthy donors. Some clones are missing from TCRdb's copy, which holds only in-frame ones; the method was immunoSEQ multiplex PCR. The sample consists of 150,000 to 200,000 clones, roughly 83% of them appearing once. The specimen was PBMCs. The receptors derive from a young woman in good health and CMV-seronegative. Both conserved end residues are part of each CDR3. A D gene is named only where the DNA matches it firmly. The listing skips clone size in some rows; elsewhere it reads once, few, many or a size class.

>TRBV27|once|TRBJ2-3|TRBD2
TGTGCCAGCAGTTCACTAGCGGGGGGGGCAGATACGCAGTATTTT
CASSSLAGGADTQYF
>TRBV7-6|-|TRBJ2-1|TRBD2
TGTGCCAGCAGGGCTCTAGCGGACGGTCGCAGGGAGCAGTTCTTC
CASRALADGRREQFF
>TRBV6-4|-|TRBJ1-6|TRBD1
TGTGCCAGCAGTGGGACAGGGGAGGGTTCACCCCTCCACTTT
CASSGTGEGSPLHF
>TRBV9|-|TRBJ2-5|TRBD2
TGTGCCAGCAGCGTACTAGCGGGTCAAGAGACCCAGTACTTC
CASSVLAGQETQYF
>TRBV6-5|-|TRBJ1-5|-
TGTGCCAGCAGTCCTGCCCAGGGGACCCAGCATTTT
CASSPAQGTQHF
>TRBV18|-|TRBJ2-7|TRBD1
TGTGCCGCGCGGGACAGGGTTTCCTACGAGCAGTACTTC
CAARDRVSYEQYF
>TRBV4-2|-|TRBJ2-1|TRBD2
TGTGCCAGCAGCCAAGGGACTAGCGGGAGATATTATGAGCAGTTCTTC
CASSQGTSGRYYEQFF
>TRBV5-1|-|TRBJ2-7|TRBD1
TGCGCCAGCAGTCTGGACAGGGGATACTACGAGCAGTACTTC
CASSLDRGYYEQYF
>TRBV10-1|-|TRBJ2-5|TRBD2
TGCGCCAGCAGTGGCTCCCGTGGGTCCCGACTAGCGGGAGGGGAGACCCAGTACTTC
CASSGSRGSRLAGGETQYF
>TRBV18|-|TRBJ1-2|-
TGTGCCAGCTCACCACCGGGAACAGCCAAAGTCGGGAATCACACCTTC
CASSPPGTAKVGNHTF
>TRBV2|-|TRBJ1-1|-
TGTGCCCCCTCGGCGGAGCCGAACACTGAAGCTTTCTTT
CAPSAEPNTEAFF
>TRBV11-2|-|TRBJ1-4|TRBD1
TGTGCCAGCGGATGGGACAGGGGGCGGGAAAAACTGTTTTTT
CASGWDRGREKLFF
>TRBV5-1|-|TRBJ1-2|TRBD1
TGCGCCAGCAGCTTGGCGACAGGGTCGGACTATGGCTACACCTTC
CASSLATGSDYGYTF
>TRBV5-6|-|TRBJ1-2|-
TGTGCCAGCAGCGCACAACAGAATGGCTACACCTTC
CASSAQQNGYTF
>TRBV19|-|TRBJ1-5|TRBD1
TGTGCCAGTAAGGGGAGGGACAGGATAGGCGTCGATCAGCCCCAGCATTTT
CASKGRDRIGVDQPQHF
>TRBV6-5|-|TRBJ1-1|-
TGTGCCGCGGGCAATCCCGTTATGAACACTGAAGCTTTCTTT
CAAGNPVMNTEAFF
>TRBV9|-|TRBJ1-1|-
TGTGCCAGCAGCGAGACACCCGCTTTCGGCACTGAAGCTTTCTTT
CASSETPAFGTEAFF
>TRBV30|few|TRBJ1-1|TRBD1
TGTGCCTGGAGCTACAGGGGAAGTGAAGCTTTCTTT
CAWSYRGSEAFF
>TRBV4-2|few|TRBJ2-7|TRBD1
TGTGCCAGCAGCCCGGACAGGGACGAGCAGTACTTC
CASSPDRDEQYF
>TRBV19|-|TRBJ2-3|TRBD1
TGTGCCAGTAGTATCGAGGGGGCGCGGGGCACAGATACGCAGTATTTT
CASSIEGARGTDTQYF
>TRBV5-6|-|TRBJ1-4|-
TGTGCCAGCAGCTTGGAAGGGACAAAGTTTCTCTTT
CASSLEGTKFLF
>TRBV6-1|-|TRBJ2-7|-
TGTGCCAGCAGTGCACAGCCGGACAGATTCTGGGAGCAGTACTTC
CASSAQPDRFWEQYF
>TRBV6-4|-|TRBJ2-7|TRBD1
TGTGCCAGCAGGAACCGGGACAGGGGATCGCGGGTGGGGAACTACGAGCAGTACTTC
CASRNRDRGSRVGNYEQYF
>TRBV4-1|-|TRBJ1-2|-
TGCGCCAGCAGCCCATTACAGGGATCCGACTATGGCTACACCTTC
CASSPLQGSDYGYTF
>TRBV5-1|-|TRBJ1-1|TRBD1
TGCGCCAGCAGCGTATGGACAGGGGTAGATACTGAAGCTTTCTTT
CASSVWTGVDTEAFF
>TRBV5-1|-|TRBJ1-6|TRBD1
TGCGCCAGCAGCCCCGTGGGACAGCGCAATTCACCCCTCCACTTT
CASSPVGQRNSPLHF
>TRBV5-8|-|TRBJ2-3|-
TGTGCCAGCAGCCCGGGTGGCGTCACAGATACGCAGTATTTT
CASSPGGVTDTQYF
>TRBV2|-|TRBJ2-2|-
TGTGCCAGCAGGTTGGACAGAGCCAACACCGGGGAGCTGTTTTTT
CASRLDRANTGELFF
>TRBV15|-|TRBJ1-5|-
TGTGCCACCTCATCCCCCCATCAGCCCCAGCATTTT
CATSSPHQPQHF
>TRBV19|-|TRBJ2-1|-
TGTGCCAGTAGTATATGGACTTTAGAGGACCGTGAGCAGTTCTTC
CASSIWTLEDREQFF
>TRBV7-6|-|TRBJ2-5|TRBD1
TGTGCCAGCAGCTTGGAAGGACAGGGTACGGGGGCCCAGTACTTC
CASSLEGQGTGAQYF
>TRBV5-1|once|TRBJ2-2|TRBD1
TGCGCCAGCAGCCGGGACAGGGGGACCGGGGAGCTGTTTTTT
CASSRDRGTGELFF
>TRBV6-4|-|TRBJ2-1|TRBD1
TGTGCCAGCAGCAGACAGGGGGTACGTGAGCAGTTCTTC
CASSRQGVREQFF
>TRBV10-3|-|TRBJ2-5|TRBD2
TGTGCCATCAGTGATCGGACTAGCGGGACCCAAGAGACCCAGTACTTC
CAISDRTSGTQETQYF
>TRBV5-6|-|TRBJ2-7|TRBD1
TGTGCCAGCAGTTCCGGGACAGTCCTCTACGAGCAGTACTTC
CASSSGTVLYEQYF
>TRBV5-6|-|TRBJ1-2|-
TGTGCCAGCAGCTTGAAAATCAGGGTCTATGGCTACACCTTC
CASSLKIRVYGYTF
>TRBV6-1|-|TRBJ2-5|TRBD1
TGTGCCAGCAGTGATGACTTACCGGGACAGGGGAATTTGGGGGAGACCCAGTACTTC
CASSDDLPGQGNLGETQYF
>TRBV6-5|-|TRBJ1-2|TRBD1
TGTGCCAGCAGTTACCAGACAGGGAAGTATGGCTACACCTTC
CASSYQTGKYGYTF
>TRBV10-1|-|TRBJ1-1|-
TGCGCCAGCAGCAGGACAACTGGAAACACTGAAGCTTTCTTT
CASSRTTGNTEAFF
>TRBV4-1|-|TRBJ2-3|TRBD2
TGCGCCAGCAGCCGAGCGGGGAGAGGCACAGATACGCAGTATTTT
CASSRAGRGTDTQYF